These 14 T cell receptor beta chains came from one sample sequenced in a study of PD-1 blockade in classical Hodgkin lymphoma. Repertoires were generated with immunoSEQ multiplex PCR, while TCRdb's copy carries only in-frame clones and drops some. The data show about 43,000 clones, approximately 73% seen once. With no exception, relapse followed autologous stem cell transplantation in all patients, and brentuximab vedotin exposure varied. The sequences come from peripheral blood mononuclear cells (PBMCs), collected at baseline. Receptors were obtained from a human donor with classical Hodgkin lymphoma.

Points on this clone: This specimen includes other DNA sequences encoding the same CDR3. The chain links TRBV5-1 to TRBJ2-5; D is ambiguous. Between the trimmed V and J ends, which lost 0 bases and 3 bases, there was a span of 9 bases. The CDR3 covers 14 residues. CDR1 and CDR2 (germline): SGHRS, YFSETQ. The CDR3 DNA sequence: TGCGCCAGCAGCTTGGATTCCACGGAAGAGACCCAGTACTTC. Translation gives CASSLDSTEETQYF.

This chain connects TRBV10-2 to TRBJ2-1; 8 bases are a match to TRBD1. Germline V gives CDR1 WSHSY, CDR2 SAAADI. The length of the CDR3 is 19 residues. The junction had 19 bases not matched to a gene; V was cut back by 6 bases and J by 3 bases. The CDR3 coding sequence is TGCGCCAGCAGCGTGAATCCCTCCTACAGGGGGACCGTCTACAATGAGCAGTTCTTC. Residues: CASSVNPSYRGTVYNEQFF.

In this sample, this clone turned up once. J is TRBJ1-2 and V is TRBV7-3; TRBD1 is a possible D gene (6 bases). Germline V gives CDR1 SGHTA, CDR2 FQGTGA. This CDR3 region has 13 residues. V lost 3 bases and J lost 6, with 11 bases in between. CDR3 DNA sequence: TGTGCCAGCAGCTTGACAGGTTCGGATGGCTACACCTTC. It specifies CASSLTGSDGYTF.

Only a few counts were recorded for this clone. The chain is built from TRBV19 and TRBJ1-5, with D possibly TRBD1 on 5 matching bases. The CDR3 loop spans 16 amino acids. Germline CDR1 is LNHDA and CDR2 is SQIVND (reference sequence). V gave up 7 bases and J gave up 0 bases, with 16 bases separating them. The CDR3 sequence is CASTLNQGYSNQPQHF. Here the CDR3 DNA reads TGTGCCAGTACCCTGAATCAGGGTTATAGCAATCAGCCCCAGCATTTT.

CDR3 sequence: CSVGGQGNQPQHF. The CDR3 coding sequence is TGCAGCGTTGGTGGACAGGGCAATCAGCCCCAGCATTTT. The chain joins TRBV29-1 to TRBJ1-5, with TRBD1 matching over 7 bases. Germline CDR1 SQVTM, CDR2 ANQGSEA. CDR3 length: 13 residues. Trimming took 4 bases from V and 2 from J; bases not matched to a gene: 2.

This clone was found a few times. The genes are TRBV7-9 and TRBJ2-1; D gene unclear. The CDR3 has 13 residues. V was clipped by 4 bases and J by 7 bases, with 11 bases between them. Germline CDR1 is SEHNR and CDR2 is FQNEAQ (reference sequence). As DNA, the CDR3 is TGTGCCAGCAGCTGGATCCCGACAAATGAGCAGTTCTTC. The encoded protein is CASSWIPTNEQFF.

The chain couples TRBV4-1 to TRBJ2-7; D may be TRBD2 (5 bases). V was clipped by 0 bases and J by 3 bases, with 12 bases between them. From germline, CDR1 is MGHRA and CDR2 YSYEKL. The CDR3 consists of 15 residues. The CDR3 DNA reads TGCGCCAGCAGCCAAGAGCCAGGACTTAACTACGAGCAGTACTTC. This sequence encodes CASSQEPGLNYEQYF.

This clone is medium-sized. V usage is TRBV5-1 and J usage is TRBJ1-1, with TRBD1 matching 8 bases. Germline V gene lookup returns CDR1 SGHRS and CDR2 YFSETQ. The ends lost 7 bases at V and 7 bases at J; junction bases unmatched: 18. CDR3 size: 16 residues. In DNA form, the CDR3 reads TGCGCCAGCCAGGTTCCCTCCGGGACAGGAGGTGATGAAGCTTTCTTT. It yields the protein CASQVPSGTGGDEAFF.

The rearrangement links TRBV5-1 to TRBJ2-5, with D perhaps TRBD2 (5 bases). Germline CDR1 SGHRS, CDR2 YFSETQ. This CDR3 contains 14 residues. V lost 1 base and J 6 bases, leaving 13 bases between the germline ends. The CDR3: CASSLISGFKTQYF. CDR3 sequence (DNA): TGCGCCAGCAGCTTGATCTCGGGATTTAAGACCCAGTACTTC.

The V gene is TRBV5-4, the J gene TRBJ1-3, with D perhaps matching TRBD1 (5 bases). Germline loops: CDR1 SGHNT, CDR2 YYREEE (reference sequence). V lost 4 bases and J 2 bases, leaving 16 bases between the germline ends. There are 16 residues in the CDR3. CDR3 residues: CASSPPLGGTGNTIYF. The CDR3 bases are TGTGCCAGCAGCCCGCCCCTGGGGGGTACTGGAAACACCATATATTTT.

This sequence joins TRBV5-6 and TRBJ2-5; TRBD2 agrees at 9 bases. V shed 0 bases, J shed 3 bases, and the junction held 9 bases outside the gene matches. Germline V CDR1 and CDR2: SGHDT, YYEEEE. The CDR3 loop spans 17 amino acids. Here the CDR3 reads CASSLVSAGGPEETQYF. The CDR3, as DNA: TGTGCCAGCAGCTTGGTATCGGCGGGGGGGCCGGAAGAGACCCAGTACTTC.

The genes are TRBV7-9 and TRBJ1-2; D is ambiguous. With 6 bases removed from V and 4 bases from J, the gap between germline ends came to 9 bases. Germline V gene data show CDR1 as SEHNR and CDR2 as FQNEAQ (reference sequence). The CDR3 is 12 amino acids. In DNA form, the CDR3 reads TGTGCCAGCAGTCCAGAGGGCTATGGCTACACCTTC. Its translation: CASSPEGYGYTF.

The chain recombines TRBV29-1 with TRBJ2-3; D unclear. Germline V gives CDR1 SQVTM, CDR2 ANQGSEA. This CDR3 has 15 amino acids. V shed 0 bases and J shed 5 bases, with 15 bases lying between them. The CDR3 nucleotides are TGCAGCGTTGAAGATCCAGGAAGGAATGGAGATACGCAGTATTTT. Protein product: CSVEDPGRNGDTQYF.

The chain combines TRBV11-3 with TRBJ1-1; 7 nucleotides match TRBD1. CDR1 is SGHNT, CDR2 YENEEA, per germline. The V gene end was trimmed by 0 bases and the J gene end by 2 bases; junction bases not matched to a gene: 12. The CDR3 loop spans 18 amino acids. CDR3 nucleotide sequence: TGTGCCAGCAGCTTAGATAGGACAGGCCCTGGGGCAAACACTGAAGCTTTCTTT. Residues: CASSLDRTGPGANTEAFF.